A selection of T cell receptor beta chains follows, all from one sample in a study of blood T cells in healthy people across ages. TCRdb independently ran MiXCR on the 5' RACE reads; one entry per CDR3 protein. The data show around 1,500,000 distinct CDR3 sequences, approximately 38% seen once. The sample consisted of blood. The receptors here all came from a woman younger than 35 in good health. Each CDR3 is given with its conserved first and last residue. The D gene is left open where the match is weak. Clone size is given for some rows only: seen once, a few or many times, or a class if the clone is expanded.

v_gene,j_gene,d_gene,abundance,CDR3aa,CDR3nt
TRBV25-1,TRBJ2-5,-,-,CASSTLPIGGLETQYF,TGTGCCAGCAGTACCCTACCTATTGGGGGGTTAGAGACCCAGTACTTC
TRBV6-2/TRBV6-3,TRBJ2-1,TRBD2,-,CASSFLLAGGFNEQFF,TGTGCCAGCAGTTTCTTACTAGCGGGAGGTTTCAATGAGCAGTTCTTC
TRBV6-5,TRBJ2-7,TRBD2,few,CASTGEGYEQYF,TGTGCCAGCACCGGGGAGGGGTACGAGCAGTACTTC
TRBV12-3/TRBV12-4,TRBJ2-7,TRBD1,few,CASSLQQGNYEQYF,TGTGCCAGCAGTTTGCAACAGGGGAATTACGAGCAGTACTTC
TRBV5-1,TRBJ2-1,TRBD2,-,CASSPGGRVGEQFF,TGCGCCAGCAGCCCTGGCGGGAGGGTGGGTGAGCAGTTCTTC
TRBV9,TRBJ2-1,-,-,CASSVEVGSSYNEQFF,TGTGCCAGCAGCGTAGAGGTCGGCAGCTCCTACAATGAGCAGTTCTTC
TRBV12-3/TRBV12-4,TRBJ2-6,TRBD1,-,CASSRRTGWANVLTF,TGTGCCAGCAGTAGAAGGACAGGTTGGGCCAACGTCCTGACTTTC
TRBV6-1,TRBJ2-1,-,-,CASNRDKLYNEQFF,TGTGCCAGCAACCGGGACAAACTCTACAATGAGCAGTTCTTC
TRBV20-1,TRBJ2-3,TRBD2,few,CSAGGAGTGDTQYF,TGCAGTGCTGGAGGAGCGGGGACCGGAGATACGCAGTATTTT
TRBV7-2,TRBJ2-3,TRBD2,-,CASSSRASGSLDTQYF,TGTGCCAGCAGCTCCCGGGCTAGCGGGAGTCTGGATACGCAGTATTTT
TRBV15,TRBJ2-7,-,-,CARYGQREQYF,TGTGCCCGTTATGGCCAGCGCGAGCAGTACTTC
TRBV7-6,TRBJ2-3,TRBD2,few,CASSPPGGTLLTDTQYF,TGTGCCAGCAGCCCACCGGGAGGGACCCTCCTCACAGATACGCAGTATTTT
TRBV29-1,TRBJ1-2,-,many,CSAGSGTYGYTF,TGCAGCGCAGGGTCAGGGACCTATGGCTACACCTTC
TRBV9,TRBJ2-3,-,-,CASSVGAQWWADTQYF,TGTGCCAGCAGCGTAGGGGCCCAATGGTGGGCAGATACGCAGTATTTT
TRBV30,TRBJ1-2,-,-,CAWSVLSGLGYTF,TGTGCCTGGAGTGTACTGAGTGGATTGGGCTACACCTTC
TRBV7-9,TRBJ2-2,-,-,CASSSQRPLIGELFF,TGTGCCAGCAGCTCACAGAGGCCTTTGATCGGGGAGCTGTTTTTT
TRBV27,TRBJ1-5,-,-,CTSSLLGQQSTHQPQHF,TGTACCAGCAGTTTATTAGGTCAACAGAGCACCCATCAGCCCCAGCATTTT
TRBV20-1,TRBJ2-1,-,-,CSARDMGNEQFF,TGCAGTGCTAGAGACATGGGGAATGAGCAGTTCTTC
TRBV20-1,TRBJ2-7,-,few,CSATLGGGTYEQYF,TGCAGTGCTACCTTGGGGGGTGGTACCTACGAGCAGTACTTC
TRBV6-2/TRBV6-3,TRBJ1-5,-,few,CASTEDGNQPQHF,TGTGCCAGCACCGAAGACGGCAATCAGCCCCAGCATTTT
TRBV20-1,TRBJ2-1,TRBD2,-,CSASGGEGSYNEQFF,TGCAGTGCTAGTGGGGGGGAGGGTTCCTACAATGAGCAGTTCTTC
TRBV6-5,TRBJ1-2,TRBD1,few,CASSSAGGYNGYTF,TGTGCCAGCAGTTCCGCAGGGGGGTATAATGGCTACACCTTC
TRBV9,TRBJ2-3,-,-,CASSVEPGFTDTQYF,TGTGCCAGCAGCGTAGAACCAGGGTTCACAGATACGCAGTATTTT
TRBV12-3/TRBV12-4,TRBJ2-1,TRBD1,-,CASSFSGQDFETQFF,TGTGCCAGCAGTTTTTCGGGACAGGATTTTGAGACCCAGTTCTTC
TRBV30,TRBJ2-3,-,-,CARAFSTDTQYF,TGTGCCCGAGCTTTTAGCACAGATACGCAGTATTTT
TRBV10-3,TRBJ2-7,-,-,CATAPTGSYNEQYF,TGTGCCACCGCCCCGACAGGCTCCTACAATGAGCAGTACTTC
TRBV4-2,TRBJ2-7,-,-,CASSQDLGSYEQYF,TGTGCCAGCAGCCAAGATTTGGGCTCCTACGAGCAGTACTTC
TRBV11-2,TRBJ2-7,TRBD2,-,CASSHLLTSRRYEQYF,TGTGCCAGCAGCCACCTATTGACTAGCAGGAGGTACGAGCAGTACTTC
TRBV20-1,TRBJ2-1,-,-,CSAYRDSGNEQFF,TGCAGTGCTTACAGGGACTCGGGCAATGAGCAGTTCTTC
TRBV24-1,TRBJ2-1,-,few,CATSDSRFEQFF,TGTGCCACCAGTGATTCCAGATTTGAGCAGTTCTTC
TRBV27,TRBJ1-4,-,-,CASSWKGGTNEKLFF,TGTGCCAGCAGTTGGAAGGGGGGCACTAATGAAAAACTGTTTTTT
TRBV2,TRBJ2-3,-,once,CASTPGPYTQYF,TGTGCCAGCACCCCAGGGCCCTATACGCAGTATTTT
TRBV4-2,TRBJ2-7,-,-,CASSHATLYEQYF,TGTGCCAGCAGCCACGCGACGCTCTACGAGCAGTACTTC
TRBV6-5,TRBJ2-2,TRBD2,-,CASSREGANTGELFF,TGTGCCAGCAGCCGGGAGGGGGCGAACACCGGGGAGCTGTTTTTT
TRBV9,TRBJ2-7,-,-,CASSGGPMTYEQYF,TGTGCCAGCAGCGGAGGACCTATGACCTACGAGCAGTACTTC
TRBV20-1,TRBJ2-5,-,few,CSASGSEETQYF,TGCAGTGCTAGCGGGAGTGAAGAGACCCAGTACTTC
TRBV12-3/TRBV12-4,TRBJ1-2,-,few,CASSPGPGFGYTF,TGTGCCAGCAGTCCGGGCCCTGGATTTGGCTACACCTTC
TRBV7-2,TRBJ2-7,TRBD1,-,CASSLGDTGGNSDEQYF,TGTGCCAGCAGCTTAGGGGATACAGGGGGGAACTCCGACGAGCAGTACTTC
TRBV27,TRBJ2-7,TRBD1,-,CASISLDRVGYEQYF,TGTGCCAGCATCAGCCTTGACAGGGTTGGGTACGAGCAGTACTTC
TRBV6-6,TRBJ1-5,TRBD1,-,CASRSTGGGDQPQHF,TGTGCCAGCAGGTCCACAGGGGGCGGGGATCAGCCCCAGCATTTT
TRBV20-1,TRBJ2-7,TRBD2,few,CSVRRGGSYEQYF,TGCAGTGTTAGACGGGGAGGGTCCTACGAGCAGTACTTC